This TCR beta chain derives from a study of CD8+CD57+ T cells in acquired aplastic anemia. The study, taken as a whole, reports: Shared by patients and controls, fewer than 30 CD8+ CDR3s were abundant in patients. CD8+ Simpson's diversity did not differ significantly between patients and controls.

The ends were cut back, 3 bases at V and 3 bases at J, with 14 bases in the middle. The CDR3 is 14 amino acids. Germline V gives CDR1 GTSNPN, CDR2 SVGIG (reference sequence). The TCR beta profiling, which covered VDJ combination and CDR3 sequence, was carried out using genomic DNA as the template. One entry per CDR3 protein, called by TCRdb with MiXCR from the reads. This sample has around 500,000 distinct CDR3 sequences, with roughly a third found just once. Of note for this clonotype: Its antigen is undetermined.

Patients chosen for sequencing had CD8+CD57+ cells that had expanded, as shown by flow cytometry. The source is a human donor with aplastic anemia. The specimen was sorted CD4+, CD8+, or CD8+CD57+ T cells (not recorded which) from PBMCs. V usage is TRBV30 and J usage is TRBJ1-1; TRBD1 is a possible D gene (5 bases). CDR3 nucleotide sequence: TGTGCCTGGAGCGCGGGGCCCACCGACACTGAAGCTTTCTTT. This translates into CAWSAGPTDTEAFF.